Described below is a single TCR beta chain sequence and its context. What it binds is not known. The source of the sample is a study of blood T cells in healthy people across ages. Study conclusions and caveats: A strong correlation was seen between TCR beta diversity and naive T cell percentage. Diversity figures based on one million T cells were deemed too low.

A minimum of 7 million PBMCs was isolated per sample. The V end lost 3 bases, the J end lost 7 bases, and 13 bases lay between the germline ends. This CDR3 has 14 residues. Looked up from germline, CDR1 is LNHDA and CDR2 is SQIVND (reference sequence). Primers used in a second PCR of roughly 6 to 11 cycles were a sample-barcoded 5' primer and a J-beta primer mix. One entry per CDR3 protein results from TCRdb running MiXCR on the 5' RACE reads. This table has about 1,800,000 distinct CDR3 sequences, approximately 28% appearing once. The gene calls are TRBV19 and TRBJ2-1, with no clear D. Sequencing was carried out using blood. This TCR was recovered from a woman between 25 and 40 years old in good health. DNA for the CDR3: TGTGCCAGTAGTATCCGGAAAATCCGGAATGAGCAGTTCTTC. It encodes CASSIRKIRNEQFF.